This entry lists 15 T cell receptor beta chains sequenced from one sample in a study of CD8+ T cells in alopecia areata. cDNA serving as the sequencing template came from extracted, reverse transcribed RNA. Produced via immunoSEQ multiplex PCR; TCRdb's table is partial and in-frame only. The table lists around 140,000 clones, roughly 53% of them singletons. Sequences were derived from CD4+ T cells sorted from blood, sampled at week 0. The receptors were gathered from a human donor with alopecia areata.

This chain connects TRBV30 to TRBJ1-5, with 7 bases identical to TRBD1. Trimming at V came to 3 bases and at J to 5 bases, leaving 4 bases not matched to a gene. The CDR3 is made up of 13 amino acids. Germline CDR1 is GTSNPN and CDR2 is SVGIG (reference sequence). CDR3 protein: CAWSPTGDQPQHF. For the CDR3, the DNA is TGTGCCTGGAGCCCCACAGGGGATCAGCCCCAGCATTTT.

In its sample, this clone was seen a few times. The CDR3 sequence: CASSSQGQSGEKLFF. Here the CDR3 DNA reads TGTGCCAGCAGCTCTCAGGGGCAGTCTGGTGAAAAACTGTTTTTT. J is TRBJ1-4 and V is TRBV11-2; possibly TRBD1 for D (6 bases). The CDR3 is 15 residues long. Germline CDR1 and CDR2: SGHAT and FQNNGV. V was pared by 4 bases and J by 7 bases, with 16 bases between.

This chain links TRBV7-2 with TRBJ1-1; D perhaps matches TRBD1 (6 bases). This CDR3 is built from 13 residues. V lost 5 bases and J 3 bases, leaving 10 bases between the germline ends. The germline V gene has CDR1 SGHTA and CDR2 FQGNSA. This CDR3 is CASSINRDTEAFF. In DNA form, the CDR3 reads TGTGCCAGCAGCATCAACAGGGACACTGAAGCTTTCTTT.

This chain joins TRBV6-6 and TRBJ2-3, with 10 nucleotides matching TRBD2. V lost 7 bases, J lost 6 bases, and 4 bases stayed unmatched. The CDR3 covers 13 residues. The germline V gene has CDR1 MNHNY and CDR2 SVGAGI (reference sequence). The DNA for the CDR3 is TGTGCCAGCAACCTAGCGGGGGTGGATACGCAGTATTTT. As protein: CASNLAGVDTQYF.

V and J are TRBV11-3 and TRBJ2-5, with D possibly TRBD1 on 8 matching bases. There are 14 residues in the CDR3. Germline V gene sequence: CDR1 SGHNT, CDR2 YENEEA. V lost 7 bases, J lost 6 bases, and 18 bases lay in between. The CDR3 is CASTTGGAMQTQYF. CDR3 nucleotide sequence: TGTGCCAGCACCACAGGGGGGGCGATGCAGACCCAGTACTTC.

The gene calls are TRBV5-1 and TRBJ2-1; 9 bases are a match to TRBD1. CDR3 length equals 15 residues. In germline, CDR1 is SGHRS, CDR2 YFSETQ. V trimming: 5 bases; J trimming: 1 base; junction bases outside the gene matches: 4. The CDR3 DNA reads as TGCGCCAGCAGGTCGGGGACAGGGTCCTACAATGAGCAGTTCTTC. Protein: CASRSGTGSYNEQFF.

In its sample, this clone was seen a few times. The chain combines TRBV25-1 with TRBJ2-2; either TRBD1 or TRBD2 may fit D (6 bases each). The CDR3 spans 15 residues. CDR1 and CDR2 (germline): MGHDK, SYGVNS. Deletions cut 3 bases from V and 1 base from J, with 9 bases between. CDR3 amino acids: CASSDRGRNTGELFF. CDR3 DNA: TGTGCCAGCAGTGACCGGGGGCGGAACACCGGGGAGCTGTTTTTT.

This clone has only a few counts. The gene calls are TRBV5-4 and TRBJ2-5; the D gene is possibly TRBD1 (6 bases). CDR3 length: 14 residues. CDR1 and CDR2 (germline): SGHNT, YYREEE (reference sequence). Trimming pared 2 bases from V and 0 bases from J, leaving 8 bases between. The CDR3 here is CASSLRQDQETQYF. The CDR3 DNA follows: TGTGCCAGCAGCTTAAGACAGGACCAAGAGACCCAGTACTTC. The full variable domain, its missing parts supplied by reference TRBV5-4 and TRBJ2-5, is ETGVTQSPTHLIKTRGQQVTLRCSSQSGHNTVSWYQQALGQGPQFIFQYYREEENGRGNFPPRFSGLQFPNYSSELNVNALELDDSALYLCASSLRQDQETQYFGPGTRLLVL.

The V and J genes are TRBV29-1 and TRBJ1-2; the D gene is possibly TRBD1 (6 bases). The CDR3 is 13 amino acids. Between the trimmed V and J ends, which lost 0 bases and 4 bases, there was a span of 9 bases. CDR1 is SQVTM, CDR2 ANQGSEA, per germline. The CDR3 nucleotides are TGCAGCGTTGAAGATACAGGGATCTATGGCTACACCTTC. This sequence encodes CSVEDTGIYGYTF.

The J gene is TRBJ2-5, the V gene TRBV6-5; TRBD2 is a possible D gene (5 bases). The V end was cut by 6 bases, the J end by 5 bases, with 7 bases between. The CDR3 runs 11 residues. CDR1 is MNHEY, CDR2 SVGAGI, per germline. The CDR3 loop is CASRRGETQYF. In DNA, the CDR3 is TGTGCCAGCAGGCGCGGGGAGACCCAGTACTTC.

Notes on this clone: In the same sample, other DNA sequences code for this CDR3. This chain connects TRBV7-2 to TRBJ2-5; maybe TRBD2 (5 bases). CDR1 SGHTA and CDR2 FQGNSA come from the germline V gene. The ends were cut back, 6 bases at V and 2 bases at J, with 13 bases in the middle. This CDR3 spans 14 amino acids. The CDR3 sequence is CASSPRTVQETQYF. CDR3 DNA sequence: TGTGCCAGCAGTCCACGGACTGTGCAAGAGACCCAGTACTTC.

The chain couples TRBV10-3 to TRBJ1-5; D perhaps matches TRBD1 (5 bases). The germline V and J ends were trimmed by 2 bases and 3 bases, with 14 bases remaining between them. The V gene's germline CDR1 is ENHRY and CDR2 SYGVKD. This CDR3 comprises 16 residues. CDR3 DNA sequence: TGTGCCATCAGTGAGCGACCGTACGGACACAATCAGCCCCAGCATTTT. Its protein is CAISERPYGHNQPQHF.

The chain is built from TRBV7-9 and TRBJ2-7; D gene uncertain. Trimming pared 4 bases from V and 0 bases from J, leaving 7 bases between. Germline CDR1 is SEHNR and CDR2 is FQNEAQ (reference sequence). The CDR3 extends over 13 amino acids. DNA of the CDR3: TGTGCCAGCAGCTCACAGAACTCCTACGAGCAGTACTTC. Translating it yields CASSSQNSYEQYF.

This clone has more than one count but fewer than ten. The V call is TRBV6-5, the J call TRBJ1-5, with D uncertain. The CDR3 is 15 amino acids. Trimming stripped 5 bases from V and 5 bases from J, with 16 bases between. Looked up from germline, CDR1 is MNHEY and CDR2 is SVGAGI. CDR3 sequence reads: CASSPRRLADQPQHF. DNA of the CDR3: TGTGCCAGCAGTCCCCGCAGGCTCGCAGATCAGCCCCAGCATTTT.

This chain joins TRBV29-1 and TRBJ1-4; D is undetermined. CDR3 length: 17 residues. The V end was cut by 3 bases, the J end by 7 bases, with 24 bases between. The germline V gene encodes CDR1 SQVTM and CDR2 ANQGSEA. The CDR3 loop is CSVDPETERFDREKLFF. The CDR3 DNA reads as TGCAGCGTTGACCCCGAAACAGAAAGGTTCGATCGTGAAAAACTGTTTTTT.